This T cell receptor (beta chain) derives from a study of T cells in severe cutaneous drug reactions. Study information: A European registry, Taiwan and Thailand supplied patients during about 2010 to 2019. Patients in acute or recovery stage gave blister fluids/cells and PBMC. The study, taken as a whole, reports: A public TCRbeta CDR3 appeared in all seven CBZ-SJS/TEN blister samples, averaging roughly 14%.

The donors had carbamazepine-induced Stevens-Johnson syndrome or toxic epidermal necrolysis. The CDR3 extends over 19 amino acids. CDR1 is MNHNS and CDR2 is SASEGT in the germline V gene. Its frequency marks this clonotype as medium-sized. Its antigen is unknown. Bulk and single-cell libraries used iRepertoire multiplex PCR with TCR subtype-specific primers. No DNA is given; TCRdb re-called the multiplex PCR reads and lists each CDR3 protein once. The record lists approximately 1,600 distinct CDR3 sequences, of which the ten most abundant hold roughly 15%. The chain carries TRBV6-1 and TRBJ2-1; TCRdb gives TRBD2 as the D gene, but with no DNA this cannot be confirmed. The clonotype was recovered from a human donor with Stevens-Johnson syndrome, a severe cutaneous drug reaction. The sequenced sample consisted of PBMCs. The CDR3 sequence: CASSELTSGRLSSYNEQFF.